This entry lists 7 T cell receptor beta chains sequenced from one sample in a study of read filtering for tumor transcriptome and immune sequencing. This library used about 400 ng RNA and molecular barcoded adaptors spanning alpha/delta and beta/gamma chains. TCRdb itself ran the reads through MiXCR, one entry per CDR3 protein. The sample yields roughly 82,000 distinct CDR3 sequences, 9% to 15% seen once. Material: a population of CD138-negative cells sorted from bone marrow. All receptors derive from a donor aged 40 or older with multiple myeloma.

This clonotype appeared a few times. The chain recombines TRBV7-2 with TRBJ2-7; tentatively, D is TRBD1 or TRBD2 (6 bases each). The CDR3 contains 15 residues. V was trimmed by 5 bases and J by 13 bases, leaving 27 bases between them. The germline gives CDR1 SGHTA, CDR2 FQGNSA. The CDR3 here is CASSGGGQGRPRKYF. Written as DNA, the CDR3 is TGTGCCAGCAGCGGAGGAGGGCAGGGGCGCCCCAGGAAATACTTC. Together with reference TRBV7-2 and TRBJ2-7, the CDR3 gives the full variable domain: GAGVSQSPSNKVTEKGKDVELRCDPISGHTALYWYRQSLGQGLEFLIYFQGNSAPDKSGLPSDRFSAERTGGSVSTLTIQRTQQEDSAVYLCASSGGGQGRPRKYFGPGTRLTVT.

This clonotype was counted many times. This rearrangement joins TRBV30 to TRBJ2-1; TRBD2 aligns across 8 bases. V was clipped by 0 bases and J by 5 bases; unmatched bases: 6. Germline V lookup: CDR1 GTSNPN, CDR2 SVGIG (reference sequence). The CDR3 contains 15 residues. CDR3 amino acids: CAWSVRGLGDNEQFF. In nucleotides, the CDR3 is TGTGCCTGGAGTGTACGGGGACTAGGGGACAATGAGCAGTTCTTC.

This clonotype has at least ten counts. This chain joins TRBV11-1 and TRBJ2-1, with 9 bases aligning to TRBD1. This CDR3 contains 15 residues. V trimming: 5 bases; J trimming: 8 bases; junction bases outside the gene matches: 10. Germline values: CDR1 SGHAT, CDR2 FQDESV (reference sequence). For the CDR3, the DNA is TGTGCCAGCAGCCCGGAAGCCACAGGGGGCCATGAGCAGTTCTTC. Translating it yields CASSPEATGGHEQFF.

This clonotype has a count of ten or more. The J gene is TRBJ2-5, the V gene TRBV5-1; TRBD2 matches 9 bases. This CDR3 comprises 16 residues. Germline V gene data show CDR1 as SGHRS and CDR2 as YFSETQ. Losses at the gene ends were 0 bases for V and 4 bases for J; bases not matched to a gene: 7. The DNA for the CDR3 is TGCGCCAGCAGCTTGGTGGCGGGAGGGCCAGCAGAGACCCAGTACTTC. Amino acids: CASSLVAGGPAETQYF.

About this clonotype itself: A much larger clone lies one base from this, so it may be a read error. Since no conserved phenylalanine or tryptophan closes the CDR3, a read error is the likely cause. The chain joins TRBV2 to TRBJ1-1; D possibly corresponds to TRBD1 (5 bases). This CDR3 contains 13 residues. CDR1 is SNHLY, CDR2 FYNNEI, per germline. V was pared by 7 bases and J by 9 bases, with 18 bases between. The CDR3 nucleotides are TGTGCCAGCAATCCGGACGGGGCTTACAAAGCTTTCGTT. Protein: CASNPDGAYKAFV.

This clonotype was seen repeatedly, ten times or more. The chain has TRBV7-9 and TRBJ2-7; 9 nucleotides match TRBD1. V was pared by 5 bases and J by 9 bases, with 5 bases of the junction left unmatched. Per germline, CDR1 SEHNR and CDR2 FQNEAQ (reference sequence). The CDR3 contains 12 residues. CDR3 DNA: TGTGCCAGCAGCACCACAGGGGGCGGGCAGTACTTC. This translates into CASSTTGGGQYF.

This clonotype was counted many times. This chain connects TRBV2 to TRBJ2-3; 11 bases are a match to TRBD2. The germline CDR1 and CDR2 sequences are SNHLY and FYNNEI. V trimming: 6 bases; J trimming: 5 bases; junction bases outside the gene matches: 4. The CDR3 spans 14 residues. The DNA of the CDR3 is TGTGCCAGCAGGAGTCTAGCGGGAGGAGATACGCAGTATTTT. Its translation: CASRSLAGGDTQYF.